This T cell receptor (beta chain) was sequenced during a study of T-cell reconstitution after alpha-beta-depleted transplantation in children. The table lists this clonotype with a few counts. Antigen: not known. Preparation of the TCRbeta library involved a method that used unique molecular identifiers. Via MiXCR, TCRdb re-called the PCR reads, giving one row per CDR3 protein. The table records about 27,000 distinct CDR3 sequences, 15% to 20% of them present only once. V dropped 3 bases and J dropped 1; count of bases not matched to a gene: 7. Germline loops: CDR1 MDHEN, CDR2 SYDVKM. This CDR3 has 17 residues. The study, taken as a whole, reports: The origin of high day-60 TCRbeta diversity in some patients lay in surviving recipient T cells and thymic progenitors. A year had passed since transplant, and T-cell counts and diversity by then came mostly from newly produced T cells. About two months after transplant, alpha-beta T cells reportedly came from several hundred expanded graft clones.

The specimen was PBMCs, mostly from graft donor cells, collected 60 days after TCRalphabeta/CD19-depleted stem cell transplant. The chain has TRBV28 and TRBJ2-5, with 11 bases aligning to TRBD2. The receptor was derived from a male patient aged 2-15 years who had a stem cell transplant for acute lymphoblastic leukemia, so the T cells may come from the graft donor. As DNA, the CDR3 is TGTGCCAGCAGTTTCCGCTCTAGCGGGAGGCCCCAAGAGACCCAGTACTTC. Translation: CASSFRSSGRPQETQYF.